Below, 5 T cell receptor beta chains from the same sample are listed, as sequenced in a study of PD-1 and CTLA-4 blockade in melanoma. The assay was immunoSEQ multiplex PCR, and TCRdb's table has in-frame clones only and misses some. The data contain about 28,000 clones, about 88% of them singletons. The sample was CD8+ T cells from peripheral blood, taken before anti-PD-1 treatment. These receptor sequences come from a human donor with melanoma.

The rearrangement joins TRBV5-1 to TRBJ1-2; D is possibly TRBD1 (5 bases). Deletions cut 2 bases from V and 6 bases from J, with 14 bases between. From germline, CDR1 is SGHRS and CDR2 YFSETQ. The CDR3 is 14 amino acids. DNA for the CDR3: TGCGCCAGCAGCTTAGTAAGGGGCGCAGATGGCTACACCTTC. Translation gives CASSLVRGADGYTF.

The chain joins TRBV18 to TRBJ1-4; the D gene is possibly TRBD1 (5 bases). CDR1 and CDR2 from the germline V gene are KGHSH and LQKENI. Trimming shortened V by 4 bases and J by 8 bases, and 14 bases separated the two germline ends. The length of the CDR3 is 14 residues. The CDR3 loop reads CASSLPGLDEKLFF. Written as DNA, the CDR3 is TGTGCCAGCTCACTTCCGGGACTTGACGAAAAACTGTTTTTT.

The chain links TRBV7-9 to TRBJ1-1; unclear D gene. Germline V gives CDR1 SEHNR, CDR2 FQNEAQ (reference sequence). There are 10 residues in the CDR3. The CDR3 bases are TGTGCGTTCCAGTACACTGAAGCTTTCTTT. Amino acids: CAFQYTEAFF.

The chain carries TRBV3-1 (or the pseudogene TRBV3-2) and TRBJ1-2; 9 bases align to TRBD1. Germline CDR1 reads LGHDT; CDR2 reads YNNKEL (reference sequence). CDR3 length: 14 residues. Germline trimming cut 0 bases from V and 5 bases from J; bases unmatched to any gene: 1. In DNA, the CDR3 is TGTGCCAGCAGCCAAGAGACAGGGGGTTATGGCTACACCTTC. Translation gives CASSQETGGYGYTF.

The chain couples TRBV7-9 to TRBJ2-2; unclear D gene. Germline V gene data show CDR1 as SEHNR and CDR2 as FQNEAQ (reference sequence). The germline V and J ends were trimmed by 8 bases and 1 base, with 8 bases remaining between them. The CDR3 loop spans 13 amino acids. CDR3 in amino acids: CASPWGNTGELFF. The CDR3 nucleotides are TGTGCCAGCCCCTGGGGGAACACCGGGGAGCTGTTTTTT.